These 15 T cell receptor beta chains were sequenced from one sample in a study of blood T cells in healthy people across ages. PCR was performed a second time for about 7 to 11 cycles using a sample-barcoded 5' primer and a J-beta primer mix. TCRdb itself ran the 5' RACE reads through MiXCR, one entry per CDR3 protein. The sample records about 640,000 distinct CDR3 sequences, 35% to 50% being singletons. Sequencing was done on a sample of blood. These receptors were taken from a man older than 75 in good health.

This clonotype has a handful of counts. The V and J genes are TRBV3-1 and TRBJ1-5, with unresolved D. The V end was cut by 0 bases, the J end by 6 bases, with 6 bases between. CDR1 and CDR2 (germline): LGHDT, YNNKEL (reference sequence). The CDR3 consists of 13 residues. The DNA of the CDR3 is TGTGCCAGCAGCCAAGATGAGATTCAGCCCCAGCATTTT. This encodes CASSQDEIQPQHF.

V is TRBV27 and J is TRBJ2-5; no clear D gene. The CDR3 sequence is 15 residues long. Looked up from germline, CDR1 is MNHEY and CDR2 is SMNVEV (reference sequence). The V end lost 5 bases, the J end lost 5 bases, and 18 bases lay between the germline ends. The CDR3 DNA sequence: TGTGCCAGCAGTACATTAGGGTTCGAATCGGAGACCCAGTACTTC. Amino acid sequence: CASSTLGFESETQYF.

The CDR3 here is CASSLADIQETQYF. Here the CDR3 DNA reads TGTGCCAGCAGCTTAGCAGACATACAAGAGACCCAGTACTTC. The chain carries TRBV7-8 and TRBJ2-5, with unresolved D. Germline V lookup: CDR1 SGHVS, CDR2 FQNEAQ. The V and J ends lost 0 bases and 2 bases respectively, with 7 bases between them. The CDR3 totals 14 residues.

This clonotype has only a few counts. This chain joins TRBV5-6 and TRBJ1-2, with D possibly TRBD1 on 6 matching bases. The CDR3 contains 13 residues. Germline loops: CDR1 SGHDT, CDR2 YYEEEE. V was shortened by 2 bases and J by 4 bases, with 9 bases between the two germline ends. The CDR3, as DNA: TGTGCCAGCAGCTTCACAGGGCTCTATGGCTACACCTTC. Its protein product is CASSFTGLYGYTF.

The chain has TRBV20-1 and TRBJ2-7, with a weak D call TRBD1 (6 bases). Germline assignment: CDR1 DFQATT and CDR2 SNEGSKA (reference sequence). The CDR3 totals 15 residues. V was shortened by 6 bases and J by 0 bases, with 18 bases between the two germline ends. The CDR3 is CSAGTGTQSSYEQYF. Here the CDR3 DNA reads TGCAGTGCGGGCACCGGGACACAGAGCTCCTACGAGCAGTACTTC.

About this clonotype itself: A much larger clone is a single base away; this may be a read error. The genes are TRBV29-1 and TRBJ2-7; TRBD1 or TRBD2 may be the D gene (5 bases each). The germline CDR1 and CDR2 sequences are SQVTM and ANQGSEA. V was cut by 7 bases and J by 12 bases, with 25 bases left in between. This CDR3 has 13 residues. The CDR3 region is CSAAPGTRETRYF. The CDR3 DNA is TGCAGCGCCGCCCCCGGGACCCGAGAGACCCGGTACTTC.

The genes are TRBV9 and TRBJ2-3; D is ambiguous. This CDR3 is 14 amino acids long. Trimming left V 0 bases short and J 4 bases short, with 9 bases between. Germline V gene sequence: CDR1 SGDLS, CDR2 YYNGEE. CDR3 sequence reads: CASSVAQDADTQYF. CDR3 DNA: TGTGCCAGCAGCGTAGCGCAGGATGCAGATACGCAGTATTTT. Supplemented by reference TRBV9 and TRBJ2-3, the full variable domain reads DSGVTQTPKHLITATGQRVTLRCSPRSGDLSVYWYQQSLDQGLQFLIQYYNGEERAKGNILERFSAQQFPDLHSELNLSSLELGDSALYFCASSVAQDADTQYFGPGTRLTVL.

The chain employs TRBV4-3 and TRBJ2-7; perhaps TRBD1 as D (5 bases). Germline loops: CDR1 LGHNA, CDR2 YSLEER. Trimming left V 0 bases short and J 0 bases short, with 18 bases between. This CDR3 has 18 residues. The CDR3 region is CASSQDLYRSSSSYEQYF. The CDR3 nucleotides read TGCGCCAGCAGCCAAGATCTTTACAGGTCCTCTAGCTCCTACGAGCAGTACTTC.

The V call is TRBV4-3, the J call TRBJ2-7; 7 bases line up with TRBD1. Germline V gene lookup returns CDR1 LGHNA and CDR2 YSLEER. V was pared by 11 bases and J by 6 bases, with 7 bases of the junction left unmatched. This CDR3 has 11 residues. CDR3 nucleotides: TGCGCCGACCACAGGGGTGGCGAGCAGTACTTC. It is translated as CADHRGGEQYF.

This chain joins TRBV12-5 and TRBJ1-4, with D hard to call. This CDR3 is 18 amino acids long. The germline V gene has CDR1 LGHNT and CDR2 FRNRAP. V dropped 0 bases and J dropped 3 bases, with 17 bases sitting between them. CDR3 residues: CASGLVRRADPANEKLFF. CDR3 coding DNA: TGTGCTAGTGGTTTGGTACGGAGGGCGGATCCAGCTAATGAAAAACTGTTTTTT.

For this clonotype: One end of the junction fails to match germline, which may point to a read error. J is TRBJ2-1 and V is TRBV6-2 or TRBV6-3; a weak D match, TRBD2 (7 bases). Looked up from germline, CDR1 is MNHEY and CDR2 is SVGEGT. This CDR3 contains 19 residues. The CDR3 nucleotides read TGTGCCAGCAGTTACACGCGGGGGAAACAGGGCCTCTCCTACAATGAGCGGTTCTTC. Translation gives CASSYTRGKQGLSYNERFF.

This clonotype was observed a few times. This chain connects TRBV7-2 to TRBJ2-1; the match to TRBD1 covers 11 bases. With 5 bases clipped from V and 7 bases from J, the junction kept 10 bases outside the gene matches. The germline CDR1 and CDR2 sequences are SGHTA and FQGNSA. The CDR3 is 16 residues long. Written as DNA, the CDR3 is TGTGCCAGCAGCCTCTATTCCGGGACAGGGGGTAATGAGCAGTTCTTC. This gives the protein CASSLYSGTGGNEQFF.

There are many counts of this clonotype. The J gene is TRBJ2-5, the V gene TRBV7-2, with 9 bases lining up with TRBD2. The CDR3 loop spans 16 amino acids. Losses at the gene ends were 1 base for V and 2 bases for J; bases not matched to a gene: 5. Germline lookup yields CDR1 SGHTA and CDR2 FQGNSA. This CDR3 reads CASSLVRGGGQETQYF. CDR3 bases: TGTGCCAGCAGCTTAGTGCGCGGGGGGGGTCAAGAGACCCAGTACTTC.

This chain links TRBV20-1 with TRBJ1-2; D is unresolved. This CDR3 has 12 residues. V lost 4 bases to trimming and J lost 6 bases, with 12 bases between them. Germline V gene lookup returns CDR1 DFQATT and CDR2 SNEGSKA (reference sequence). This CDR3 reads CSATRGENGYTF. For the CDR3, the DNA is TGCAGTGCTACCCGCGGGGAGAATGGCTACACCTTC.

This clonotype was seen only a few times. The rearrangement uses TRBV6-2 or TRBV6-3 and TRBJ2-1; D gene uncertain. The CDR3 is 15 residues long. V was cut by 7 bases and J by 0 bases, with 13 bases left in between. CDR1 is MNHEY and CDR2 is SVGEGT in the germline V gene. This CDR3 reads CASMDVGSSYNEQFF. Here the CDR3 DNA reads TGTGCCAGCATGGATGTGGGAAGCTCCTACAATGAGCAGTTCTTC.